This T cell receptor beta chain emerged from a study of blood T cells in healthy people across ages. Study at large: Template switching retrieved approximately one barcoded beta molecule for each two T cells.

Remarks on this clonotype: No antigen is known for it.

Sample-barcoded 5' priming and a J-beta primer mix drove a second PCR of about 7 to 12 cycles. TCRdb re-called the 5' RACE reads through MiXCR, storing one row per CDR3 protein. The table shows roughly 2 million distinct CDR3 sequences, with about 50% occurring only once. This CDR3 has 14 residues. With V trimmed by 5 bases and J by 7 bases, 10 bases remained unmatched. The germline V gene encodes CDR1 SGHTA and CDR2 FQGNSA. Study results and caveats: Changes in expanded clonotypes were possibly confounded, as the CMV status of donors was unknown.

The V call is TRBV7-2, the J call TRBJ1-2, with 7 nucleotides matching TRBD1. The sequenced sample consisted of blood. The sequence was obtained from a woman aged 40-49 years in good health. The CDR3 DNA reads TGTGCCAGCAGCCACACAACAGGGGTCCGTGGCTACACCTTC. Protein product: CASSHTTGVRGYTF.